Reported below is one TCR beta chain. Time point meaning: pre-treatment sample, taken before nivolumab and TIL therapy. The tumor samples were excised metastases, mostly pleural nodules or supraclavicular lymph nodes. J lost 6 bases, V lost 4 bases, and 8 bases had no gene match. The CDR3 is made up of 14 amino acids. The germline CDR1 and CDR2 sequences are SGHVS and FNYEAQ. This sample was included in a study of TIL therapy for anti-PD-1-resistant metastatic lung cancer. Study details: By whole-exome sequencing, median non-synonymous tumor mutation burden was around 1.5 mutations per megabase.

Sequencing used immunoSEQ v3. Repertoires were generated with immunoSEQ multiplex PCR, while TCRdb's copy carries only in-frame clones and drops some. The sample lists about 100,000 clones; about 71% were seen once. The sequence was obtained from a person aged 25-79 years with non-small cell lung cancer. Sequences were derived from tumor tissue, sampled at baseline. The genes are TRBV7-6 and TRBJ2-7; 8 bases map to TRBD2. CDR3 sequence: CASSSGGAIAEQYF. The CDR3 bases are TGTGCCAGCAGCTCCGGGGGGGCCATCGCCGAGCAGTACTTC.